Shown below are 21 T cell receptor beta chains from a single sample sequenced in a study of blood T cells in healthy people across ages. Primed by a sample-barcoded 5' primer and a J-beta primer mix, a second PCR proceeded for about 6 to 11 cycles. TCRdb itself ran the 5' RACE reads through MiXCR, one entry per CDR3 protein. The repertoire includes roughly 800,000 distinct CDR3 sequences, 55% to 75% of them detected once, and roughly 22% sits in the top ten. What was sequenced was blood. The receptor set was obtained from a man aged 30 to 39 in good health.

V usage is TRBV6-5 and J usage is TRBJ1-4, with TRBD1 as a possible D gene (6 bases). CDR1 and CDR2 (germline): MNHEY, SVGAGI. This CDR3 contains 12 residues. The V end was cut by 3 bases, the J end by 14 bases, with 13 bases between. CDR3 in amino acids: CASSYSGGILFF. CDR3 sequence (DNA): TGTGCCAGCAGTTATAGTGGGGGCATCCTGTTTTTT.

This clonotype was seen a handful of times. The chain is built from TRBV5-1 and TRBJ1-2; tentatively, D is TRBD1 (6 bases). The CDR3 extends over 15 amino acids. V shed 4 bases and J shed 8 bases, with 21 bases lying between them. Per the germline V gene, CDR1 is SGHRS and CDR2 is YFSETQ. The CDR3 DNA is TGCGCCAGCAGCCCACGGCCGGGGACATCGTCGGGCTACACCTTC. Protein: CASSPRPGTSSGYTF.

The chain uses TRBV11-2 and TRBJ2-3; 9 bases agree with TRBD2. Unmatched junction bases numbered 8, after V lost 2 bases and J lost 2 bases. Germline CDR1 reads SGHAT; CDR2 reads FQNNGV. The CDR3 contains 17 residues. CDR3 nucleotide sequence: TGTGCCAGCAGCTTAAGCGGCGGGAGGGTTTCCACAGATACGCAGTATTTT. It codes for CASSLSGGRVSTDTQYF. Variable domain in full (rest from reference TRBV11-2 and TRBJ2-3): EAGVAQSPRYKIIEKRQSVAFWCNPISGHATLYWYQQILGQGPKLLIQFQNNGVVDDSQLPKDRFSAERLKGVDSTLKIQPAKLEDSAVYLCASSLSGGRVSTDTQYFGPGTRLTVL.

This clonotype was counted between two and nine times. The V call is TRBV20-1, the J call TRBJ2-4; TRBD2 matches at 10 bases. This CDR3 has 14 residues. Germline V lookup: CDR1 DFQATT, CDR2 SNEGSKA (reference sequence). V was clipped by 6 bases and J by 4 bases; unmatched bases: 6. In DNA form, the CDR3 reads TGCAGTGCCGTGAAAGCGGGGGGGAAAAACATTCAGTACTTC. Translation: CSAVKAGGKNIQYF.

The rearrangement uses TRBV6-2 or TRBV6-3 and TRBJ2-1; D gene unclear. The V and J ends lost 5 bases and 3 bases respectively, with 8 bases between them. The CDR3 is 13 amino acids. The germline V gene encodes CDR1 MNHEY and CDR2 SVGEGT. CDR3 in DNA: TGTGCCAGCAGTAAACAGATCTACAATGAGCAGTTCTTC. Translation gives CASSKQIYNEQFF.

This clonotype was detected a few times. This sequence joins TRBV29-1 and TRBJ1-4; perhaps TRBD1 as D (5 bases). Trimming pared 7 bases from V and 3 bases from J, leaving 12 bases between. From germline, CDR1 is SQVTM and CDR2 ANQGSEA. The CDR3 loop spans 13 amino acids. CDR3 protein: CSAGGRPNEKLFF. As DNA, the CDR3 is TGCAGCGCCGGGGGACGGCCTAATGAAAAACTGTTTTTT.

The chain uses TRBV20-1 and TRBJ1-6; the D is unclear. CDR3 length equals 15 residues. CDR1 DFQATT and CDR2 SNEGSKA come from the germline V gene (reference sequence). Trimming left V 3 bases short and J 13 bases short, with 22 bases between. The CDR3 DNA is TGCAGTGCTAGGGGCTCAGATCCCTTTCTGGCCCCCCTCCACTTT. Translating gives CSARGSDPFLAPLHF.

The rearrangement joins TRBV15 to TRBJ2-3; D gene uncertain. V was clipped by 2 bases and J by 4 bases, with 7 bases between them. This CDR3 comprises 13 residues. Germline V lookup: CDR1 LNHNV, CDR2 YYDKDF (reference sequence). The CDR3 spells CATSRKDPDTQYF. The CDR3 DNA sequence: TGTGCCACCAGCAGAAAAGACCCAGATACGCAGTATTTT.

The rearrangement uses TRBV9 and TRBJ2-3; no firm D call. Germline V gene lookup returns CDR1 SGDLS and CDR2 YYNGEE. The V end was cut by 4 bases, the J end by 6 bases, with 12 bases between. The CDR3 sequence is 13 residues long. As DNA, the CDR3 is TGTGCCAGCAGCCCCCCAGCGATCGATACGCAGTATTTT. It codes for CASSPPAIDTQYF.

The rearrangement uses TRBV3-1 and TRBJ1-1; D uncertain. V lost 0 bases to trimming and J lost 11 bases, with 22 bases between them. The germline V gene has CDR1 LGHDT and CDR2 YNNKEL (reference sequence). This CDR3 has 16 residues. DNA of the CDR3: TGTGCCAGCAGCCAAGATCTTGCCAGCCCCTCCCAACGGGCTTTCTTT. This encodes CASSQDLASPSQRAFF.

The rearrangement joins TRBV20-1 to TRBJ1-2, with 8 bases aligning to TRBD1. The germline CDR1 and CDR2 sequences are DFQATT and SNEGSKA (reference sequence). This CDR3 has 12 residues. V lost 2 bases, J lost 7 bases, and 3 bases stayed unmatched. CDR3: CSARQGALGYTF. The CDR3 DNA sequence: TGCAGTGCTAGACAGGGGGCTCTTGGCTACACCTTC.

V gene TRBV28 combines with J gene TRBJ2-5, with TRBD2 matching 9 bases. V lost 5 bases, J lost 7 bases, and 11 bases stayed unmatched. The CDR3 loop spans 15 amino acids. The germline CDR1 and CDR2 sequences are MDHEN and SYDVKM. The CDR3 is CASSPSGTLLGTQYF. The CDR3 nucleotides are TGTGCCAGCAGTCCTAGCGGGACATTACTGGGGACCCAGTACTTC.

The CDR3 spells CSGIGLTDTQYF. The CDR3 nucleotides are TGCAGTGGTATTGGGTTGACAGATACGCAGTATTTT. The chain carries TRBV20-1 and TRBJ2-3; no clear D gene. Trimming stripped 7 bases from V and 3 bases from J, with 11 bases between. This CDR3 has 12 residues. Germline CDR1 is DFQATT and CDR2 is SNEGSKA (reference sequence).

This chain links TRBV7-9 with TRBJ2-1, with 8 bases aligning to TRBD1. From germline, CDR1 is SEHNR and CDR2 FQNEAQ (reference sequence). The CDR3 spans 16 residues. Losses at the gene ends were 1 base for V and 5 bases for J; bases not matched to a gene: 7. The CDR3 sequence: CASSLGTGRPHNEQFF. CDR3 bases: TGTGCCAGCAGCTTAGGGACAGGGAGGCCCCACAATGAGCAGTTCTTC. The full variable domain, rest sourced from reference TRBV7-9 and TRBJ2-1, is DTGVSQNPRHKITKRGQNVTFRCDPISEHNRLYWYRQTLGQGPEFLTYFQNEAQLEKSRLLSDRFSAERPKGSFSTLEIQRTEQGDSAMYLCASSLGTGRPHNEQFFGPGTRLTVL.

In this sample, this clonotype turned up a few times. This chain joins TRBV28 and TRBJ2-4; tentatively, D is TRBD1 or TRBD2 (5 bases each). Between the trimmed V and J ends, which lost 5 bases and 0 bases, there was a span of 14 bases. Germline CDR1 MDHEN, CDR2 SYDVKM. This CDR3 is 16 amino acids long. The CDR3 coding sequence is TGTGCCAGCAGTCTTGGGACGTGTTTAGCCAAAAACATTCAGTACTTC. Translated, it gives CASSLGTCLAKNIQYF. The variable domain in full, with the rest retrieved from reference TRBV28 and TRBJ2-4, is DVKVTQSSRYLVKRTGEKVFLECVQDMDHENMFWYRQDPGLGLRLIYFSYDVKMKEKGDIPEGYSVSREKKERFSLILESASTNQTSMYLCASSLGTCLAKNIQYFGAGTRLSVL.

This clonotype was seen at least ten times. The chain is built from TRBV5-6 and TRBJ2-7; the D is unclear. Trimming shortened V by 1 base and J by 7 bases, and 12 bases separated the two germline ends. Looked up from germline, CDR1 is SGHDT and CDR2 is YYEEEE. The CDR3 runs to 13 residues. CDR3 nucleotide sequence: TGTGCCAGCAGCTTGACTACCTCTTGGGAGCAGTACTTC. Protein product: CASSLTTSWEQYF.

There are a few counts of this clonotype. V and J are TRBV27 and TRBJ2-7, with 7 bases fitting TRBD1. The V segment lost 8 bases and the J segment 2 bases; nucleotides outside the gene matches: 6. The CDR3 spans 13 residues. The germline CDR1 and CDR2 sequences are MNHEY and SMNVEV (reference sequence). The CDR3 DNA reads TGTGCCAGCGGCCGGGACAGAACCTACGAGCAGTACTTC. Amino acids: CASGRDRTYEQYF.

This chain connects TRBV10-3 to TRBJ2-6, with a weak D call TRBD1 (6 bases). Deletions cut 11 bases from V and 4 bases from J, with 15 bases between. This CDR3 region has 14 residues. CDR1 and CDR2 (germline): ENHRY, SYGVKD. The CDR3, as DNA: TGTGCCTCCGACAGGTCCCCGGGGGCCAACGTCCTGACTTTC. This translates into CASDRSPGANVLTF.

The chain combines TRBV6-2 or TRBV6-3 with TRBJ2-4; the D is unclear. The DNA end is more similar to TRBJ2-5, so the J call may be wrong. The germline V gene encodes CDR1 MNHEY and CDR2 SVGEGT. This CDR3 region has 13 residues. CDR3 region: CASTATLQETQYF. Here the CDR3 DNA reads TGTGCCAGCACAGCGACCCTACAAGAGACCCAGTACTTC.

J is TRBJ2-3 and V is TRBV30; TRBD2 aligns across 7 bases. Per the germline V gene, CDR1 is GTSNPN and CDR2 is SVGIG (reference sequence). J gave up 5 bases and V 2 bases, and 4 bases lay outside the gene matches. The CDR3 runs 13 residues. DNA for the CDR3: TGTGCCTGGAGTCCAAGCGGGGTAGATACGCAGTATTTT. The encoded protein is CAWSPSGVDTQYF.

The chain uses TRBV2 and TRBJ2-7; 11 bases line up with TRBD2. Per germline, CDR1 SNHLY and CDR2 FYNNEI. CDR3 size: 15 residues. The trim removed 6 bases at V and 7 bases at J, leaving 11 bases unmatched. The CDR3 region is CASSVLAGVPNEQYF. The CDR3 nucleotides read TGTGCCAGCAGCGTACTAGCGGGGGTCCCGAATGAGCAGTACTTC.